This is a list of T cell receptor beta chains from one sample in a study of CD8+ T cells in alopecia areata. Profiled with immunoSEQ multiplex PCR; TCRdb holds only in-frame clones, not every one. This sample has about 210,000 clones, with about three fifths found just once. This specimen consisted of CD4+ T cells sorted from blood, obtained at week 4, from a patient treated with tofacitinib. These receptors originate from a human donor with alopecia areata. Both conserved end residues are part of each CDR3. D genes are given only for firm matches. The size entry is marked missing in some rows and otherwise reads once, few, many or a size class.

J gene: TRBJ1-1; V gene: TRBV30; clone size: few; D gene: TRBD1; CDR3 protein: CAWSVDRSGTEAFF; CDR3 DNA: TGTGCCTGGAGTGTGGACAGGTCGGGTACTGAAGCTTTCTTT
J gene: TRBJ2-7; V gene: TRBV29-1; clone size: -; D gene: -; CDR3 protein: CSVGTPDYEQYF; CDR3 DNA: TGCAGCGTCGGGACGCCTGACTACGAGCAGTACTTC
J gene: TRBJ1-5; V gene: TRBV29-1; clone size: -; D gene: -; CDR3 protein: CSVVVDNQPQHF; CDR3 DNA: TGCAGCGTTGTCGTAGACAATCAGCCCCAGCATTTT
J gene: TRBJ1-6; V gene: TRBV15; clone size: -; D gene: TRBD1; CDR3 protein: CATSRDPSGGGSPLHF; CDR3 DNA: TGTGCCACCAGCAGAGATCCATCAGGGGGCGGCTCACCCCTCCACTTT
J gene: TRBJ2-3; V gene: TRBV13; clone size: -; D gene: -; CDR3 protein: CASSLGRTDTQYF; CDR3 DNA: TGTGCCAGCAGCTTAGGGCGCACAGATACGCAGTATTTT
J gene: TRBJ2-7; V gene: TRBV6-5; clone size: -; D gene: -; CDR3 protein: CASSYASHYEQYF; CDR3 DNA: TGTGCCAGCAGTTACGCCTCCCACTACGAGCAGTACTTC
J gene: TRBJ1-2; V gene: TRBV2; clone size: -; D gene: TRBD1; CDR3 protein: CASSRDSEQYGYTF; CDR3 DNA: TGTGCCAGCAGCCGGGACAGCGAACAATATGGCTACACCTTC
J gene: TRBJ2-3; V gene: TRBV7-2; clone size: few; D gene: TRBD2; CDR3 protein: CASSLESSGASQYF; CDR3 DNA: TGTGCCAGCAGCTTAGAATCTAGCGGGGCTTCACAGTATTTT
J gene: TRBJ1-1; V gene: TRBV7-3; clone size: -; D gene: TRBD1; CDR3 protein: CASSLIDQGDAFF; CDR3 DNA: TGTGCCAGCAGCTTAATCGACCAGGGGGACGCTTTCTTT
J gene: TRBJ1-1; V gene: TRBV5-6; clone size: -; D gene: -; CDR3 protein: CASSGLLNTEAFF; CDR3 DNA: TGTGCCAGCAGCGGGCTACTGAACACTGAAGCTTTCTTT
J gene: TRBJ2-2; V gene: TRBV2; clone size: -; D gene: -; CDR3 protein: CASKLAGPNTGELFF; CDR3 DNA: TGTGCCAGCAAGTTGGCAGGGCCCAACACCGGGGAGCTGTTTTTT
J gene: TRBJ2-7; V gene: TRBV27; clone size: few; D gene: TRBD1; CDR3 protein: CASLKGAGNSYEQYF; CDR3 DNA: TGTGCCAGCTTAAAGGGGGCAGGGAACTCCTACGAGCAGTACTTC
J gene: TRBJ2-7; V gene: TRBV30; clone size: -; D gene: -; CDR3 protein: CAWNGGTSGQLTYEQYF; CDR3 DNA: TGTGCCTGGAATGGGGGGACCTCGGGACAGCTTACATACGAGCAGTACTTC
J gene: TRBJ1-5; V gene: TRBV6-1; clone size: -; D gene: -; CDR3 protein: CASSDGAFNQPQHF; CDR3 DNA: TGTGCCAGCAGTGACGGGGCCTTCAATCAGCCCCAGCATTTT
J gene: TRBJ2-1; V gene: TRBV9; clone size: few; D gene: TRBD2; CDR3 protein: CASSKRGGKNEQFF; CDR3 DNA: TGTGCCAGCAGTAAGCGGGGTGGGAAAAATGAGCAGTTCTTC
J gene: TRBJ2-5; V gene: TRBV2; clone size: -; D gene: TRBD2; CDR3 protein: CASSGLASGETQYF; CDR3 DNA: TGTGCCAGCAGTGGACTAGCGTCGGGAGAGACCCAGTACTTC
J gene: TRBJ2-3; V gene: TRBV29-1; clone size: -; D gene: TRBD1; CDR3 protein: CSAGQGREGRQYF; CDR3 DNA: TGCAGCGCCGGACAGGGACGCGAGGGGCGGCAGTATTTT
J gene: TRBJ2-1; V gene: TRBV30; clone size: -; D gene: TRBD2; CDR3 protein: CAWRSTSGWVDEQFF; CDR3 DNA: TGTGCCTGGAGGTCGACTAGCGGGTGGGTTGATGAGCAGTTCTTC
J gene: TRBJ2-1; V gene: TRBV30; clone size: -; D gene: -; CDR3 protein: CAWSSTVNEQFF; CDR3 DNA: TGTGCCTGGAGTAGTACCGTCAATGAGCAGTTCTTC
J gene: TRBJ1-6; V gene: TRBV7-2; clone size: -; D gene: -; CDR3 protein: CASSLLATLSPLHF; CDR3 DNA: TGTGCCAGCAGCTTATTGGCAACGCTTTCACCCCTCCACTTT
J gene: TRBJ2-3; V gene: TRBV29-1; clone size: -; D gene: -; CDR3 protein: CSVVGNEDTQYF; CDR3 DNA: TGCAGCGTTGTTGGAAACGAAGATACGCAGTATTTT
J gene: TRBJ1-1; V gene: TRBV6-5; clone size: -; D gene: -; CDR3 protein: CASSYSPVNTEAFF; CDR3 DNA: TGTGCCAGCAGTTATAGTCCGGTTAACACTGAAGCTTTCTTT
J gene: TRBJ2-5; V gene: TRBV29-1; clone size: -; D gene: -; CDR3 protein: CSVGLTETQYF; CDR3 DNA: TGCAGCGTTGGGCTAACGGAGACCCAGTACTTC
J gene: TRBJ2-7; V gene: TRBV6-5; clone size: -; D gene: -; CDR3 protein: CASSQGGGGEQYF; CDR3 DNA: TGTGCCAGCAGCCAAGGGGGTGGGGGCGAGCAGTACTTC
J gene: TRBJ1-1; V gene: TRBV29-1; clone size: -; D gene: -; CDR3 protein: CSAKYTNTEAFF; CDR3 DNA: TGCAGCGCAAAGTACACGAACACTGAAGCTTTCTTT
J gene: TRBJ1-1; V gene: TRBV25-1; clone size: -; D gene: -; CDR3 protein: CASSESPGRDTEAFF; CDR3 DNA: TGTGCCAGCAGTGAATCCCCAGGGAGGGACACTGAAGCTTTCTTT
J gene: TRBJ2-3; V gene: TRBV10-3; clone size: few; D gene: TRBD1; CDR3 protein: CAIRAAGGPDTQYF; CDR3 DNA: TGTGCCATCAGGGCGGCAGGGGGCCCAGATACGCAGTATTTT
J gene: TRBJ1-1; V gene: TRBV29-1; clone size: few; D gene: -; CDR3 protein: CSVSVGAGTEAFF; CDR3 DNA: TGCAGCGTTTCGGTAGGGGCGGGTACTGAAGCTTTCTTT
J gene: TRBJ2-2; V gene: TRBV11-1; clone size: many; D gene: -; CDR3 protein: CASSLLGSSTGELFF; CDR3 DNA: TGTGCCAGCAGCTTACTAGGGAGCAGTACCGGGGAGCTGTTTTTT
J gene: TRBJ2-5; V gene: TRBV5-1; clone size: -; D gene: -; CDR3 protein: CASSLGKETQYF; CDR3 DNA: TGCGCCAGCAGCTTGGGAAAAGAGACCCAGTACTTC
J gene: TRBJ2-4; V gene: TRBV29-1; clone size: few; D gene: TRBD2; CDR3 protein: CSVEDERPGLAVDIQYF; CDR3 DNA: TGCAGCGTTGAAGATGAGAGGCCGGGACTAGCAGTCGACATTCAGTACTTC
J gene: TRBJ1-2; V gene: TRBV30; clone size: -; D gene: -; CDR3 protein: CAWSVPGYGYTF; CDR3 DNA: TGTGCCTGGAGTGTCCCGGGATATGGCTACACCTTC
J gene: TRBJ2-7; V gene: TRBV10-3; clone size: -; D gene: TRBD1; CDR3 protein: CAIRDRDEQYF; CDR3 DNA: TGTGCCATCAGAGACAGGGACGAGCAGTACTTC
J gene: TRBJ2-3; V gene: TRBV29-1; clone size: -; D gene: TRBD2; CDR3 protein: CSVPTSGGSRWADTQYF; CDR3 DNA: TGCAGCGTTCCAACTAGCGGGGGGTCACGTTGGGCAGATACGCAGTATTTT
J gene: TRBJ2-7; V gene: TRBV25-1; clone size: -; D gene: TRBD1; CDR3 protein: CASSEWGQGIDEQYF; CDR3 DNA: TGTGCCAGCAGTGAATGGGGACAGGGTATTGACGAGCAGTACTTC
J gene: TRBJ1-2; V gene: TRBV27; clone size: -; D gene: TRBD1; CDR3 protein: CASSPRNRGSGYTF; CDR3 DNA: TGTGCCAGCAGTCCCAGAAACAGGGGTAGCGGCTACACCTTC
J gene: TRBJ2-1; V gene: TRBV5-1; clone size: -; D gene: -; CDR3 protein: CASSMEAGSYNEQFF; CDR3 DNA: TGCGCCAGCAGCATGGAAGCCGGTTCCTACAATGAGCAGTTCTTC
J gene: TRBJ2-6; V gene: TRBV6-5; clone size: once; D gene: -; CDR3 protein: CASKASSGANVLTF; CDR3 DNA: TGTGCCAGCAAGGCGAGCTCTGGGGCCAACGTCCTGACTTTC
J gene: TRBJ2-1; V gene: TRBV7-2; clone size: -; D gene: TRBD2; CDR3 protein: CASSSPGLAGPSSYNEQFF; CDR3 DNA: TGTGCCAGCAGCTCACCGGGACTAGCGGGGCCGAGCTCCTACAATGAGCAGTTCTTC
J gene: TRBJ1-5; V gene: TRBV2; clone size: once; D gene: -; CDR3 protein: CASSEQGGSNQPQHF; CDR3 DNA: TGTGCCAGCAGTGAGCAGGGTGGAAGCAATCAGCCCCAGCATTTT
J gene: TRBJ2-7; V gene: TRBV20-1; clone size: -; D gene: -; CDR3 protein: CSGGTSYEQYF; CDR3 DNA: TGCAGTGGTGGGACATCCTACGAGCAGTACTTC